This TCR beta chain is from a study of shared clonotypes between healthy human individuals. Whole-study context: Per donor, three plates held CD4 naive cells, three held CD4 memory, two held CD8 naive and one held CD8 memory.

Clones were read by immunoSEQ multiplex PCR, and TCRdb kept only the in-frame ones, dropping some. The sample lists 2 million to 2.5 million clones, almost 96% seen once, with 0.13% in the top ten. Trimming took off 4 bases at V and 7 bases at J, with 14 bases between the two ends. Per the germline V gene, CDR1 is SGHRS and CDR2 is YFSETQ. This CDR3 contains 14 residues. This chain connects TRBV5-1 to TRBJ1-4; a weak D match, TRBD1 (5 bases). The sequence was obtained from a man aged 18 to 35 in good health. The sample consisted of naive CD4+ T cells sorted from blood. The subset: CD45RA+ positively selected. The CDR3 sequence: CASSGEGRGEKLFF. CDR3 DNA: TGCGCCAGCAGCGGCGAGGGGAGAGGTGAAAAACTGTTTTTT.